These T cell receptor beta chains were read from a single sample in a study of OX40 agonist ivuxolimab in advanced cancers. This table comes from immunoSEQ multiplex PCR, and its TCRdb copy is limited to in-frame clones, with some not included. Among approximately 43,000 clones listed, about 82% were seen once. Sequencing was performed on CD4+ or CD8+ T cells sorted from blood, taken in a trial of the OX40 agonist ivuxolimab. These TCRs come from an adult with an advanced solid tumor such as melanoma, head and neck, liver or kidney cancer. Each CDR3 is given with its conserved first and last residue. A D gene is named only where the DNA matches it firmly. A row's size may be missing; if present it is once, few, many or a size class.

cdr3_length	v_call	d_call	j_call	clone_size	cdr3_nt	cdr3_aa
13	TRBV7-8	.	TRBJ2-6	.	TGTGCCAGCAGCACTCATGGGGCCAACGTCCTGACTTTC	CASSTHGANVLTF
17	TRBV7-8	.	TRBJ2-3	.	TGTGCCAGCAGCAGACCCAGGGTTCCGTCTAGCACAGATACGCAGTATTTT	CASSRPRVPSSTDTQYF
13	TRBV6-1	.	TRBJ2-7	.	TGTGCCAGCAGTGTACCGGGTATCTACGAGCAGTACTTC	CASSVPGIYEQYF
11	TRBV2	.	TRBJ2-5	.	TGTGCCAGCCAGTACCAAGAGACCCAGTACTTC	CASQYQETQYF
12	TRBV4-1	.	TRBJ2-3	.	TGCGCCAGCAGCCGGAGGGGAGATACGCAGTATTTT	CASSRRGDTQYF
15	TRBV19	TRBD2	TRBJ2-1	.	TGTGCCAGTCGAACCGGGACTAGCGGGAAGTATGAGCAGTTCTTC	CASRTGTSGKYEQFF
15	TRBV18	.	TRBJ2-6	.	TGTGCCAGCTCACCAGAAGTGTTTGGGGCCAACGTCCTGACTTTC	CASSPEVFGANVLTF
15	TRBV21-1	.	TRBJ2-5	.	TGTGCCAGCAGCAAAGGACTAGCGGGAGGGGAGACCCAGTACTTC	CASSKGLAGGETQYF
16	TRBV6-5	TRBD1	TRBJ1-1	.	TGTGCCAGCAGTTACTCGAGCCGGACAGGAAACACTGAAGCTTTCTTT	CASSYSSRTGNTEAFF
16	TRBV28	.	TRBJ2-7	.	TGTGCCAGCAGCCCCCTTACGGGGGGCACCGTATACGAGCAGTACTTC	CASSPLTGGTVYEQYF
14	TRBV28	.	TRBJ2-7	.	TGTGTCAGCAGCTCCCGTAGCGGCCCCTACGAGCAGTACTTC	CVSSSRSGPYEQYF
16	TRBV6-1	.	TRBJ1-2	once	TGTGCCAGCAGTGCACCTTCAAGGAGAACGGTTTATGGCTACACCTTC	CASSAPSRRTVYGYTF
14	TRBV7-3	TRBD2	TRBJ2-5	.	TGTGCCAGCAGCCCAGCGGGAGCGGTGGGGACCCAGTACTTC	CASSPAGAVGTQYF
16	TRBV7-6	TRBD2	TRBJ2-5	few	TGTGCCAGCAGCTTAGGGACTAGCGGGAGTTCGGAGACCCAGTACTTC	CASSLGTSGSSETQYF
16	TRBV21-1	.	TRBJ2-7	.	TGTGCCAGCAACCCCCCCTTAGCGGACAGCTCCTACGAGCAGTACTTC	CASNPPLADSSYEQYF
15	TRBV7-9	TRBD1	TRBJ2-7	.	TGTGCCAGCAGTTACTCCAGGGGGTTTTCGGACGAGCAGTACTTC	CASSYSRGFSDEQYF
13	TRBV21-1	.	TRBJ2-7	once	TGTGCCAGCGAAGGTATGCGTCTCTACGAGCAGTACTTC	CASEGMRLYEQYF
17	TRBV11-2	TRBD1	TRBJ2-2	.	TGTGCCAGCAGCTCTATATCCGACAGGGCGAACACCGGGGAGCTGTTTTTT	CASSSISDRANTGELFF
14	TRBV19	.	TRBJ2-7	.	TGTGCCAGTAGTATAGGGACAGCCAACTACGAGCAGTACTTC	CASSIGTANYEQYF
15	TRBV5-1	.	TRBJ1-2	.	TGCGCCAGCAGCTTGGCCATGGGACCCAACTATGGCTACACCTTC	CASSLAMGPNYGYTF
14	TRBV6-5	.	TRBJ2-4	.	TGTGCCAGCAGTCCAGGGGTAACCAAAAACATTCAGTACTTC	CASSPGVTKNIQYF
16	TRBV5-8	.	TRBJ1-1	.	TGTGCCAGCAGCTTGGGGGCAGGTATCATGAACACTGAAGCTTTCTTT	CASSLGAGIMNTEAFF
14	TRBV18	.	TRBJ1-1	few	TGTGCCAGCTCACCCGGGTCAGGGAGGACTGAAGCTTTCTTT	CASSPGSGRTEAFF
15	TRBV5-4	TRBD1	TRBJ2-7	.	TGTGCCAGCAGCTTCGGGACAGGGATTCCCTACGAGCAGTACTTC	CASSFGTGIPYEQYF